This entry lists 15 T cell receptor beta chains sequenced from one sample in a study of blood T cell repertoires in COVID-19. The method was immunoSEQ multiplex PCR; TCRdb's version includes in-frame clones alone and lacks a portion of them. The sample has approximately 150,000 clones; 83% are singletons. The sample consisted of peripheral blood. These receptors came from a woman older than 75 with acute or convalescent COVID-19.

The genes are TRBV4-3 and TRBJ2-2, with a possible D match to TRBD1 (5 bases). This CDR3 is built from 16 residues. CDR1 and CDR2 (germline): LGHNA, YSLEER. Trimming removed 0 bases from V and 3 bases from J, with 11 bases in between. CDR3 region: CASSQDIGADTGELFF. The CDR3 DNA reads as TGCGCCAGCAGCCAAGATATAGGGGCGGACACCGGGGAGCTGTTTTTT.

This clone was detected only once. The chain recombines TRBV19 with TRBJ2-4; TRBD1 is a possible D gene (6 bases). This CDR3 has 16 amino acids. Germline CDR1 reads LNHDA; CDR2 reads SQIVND (reference sequence). The V end lost 4 bases, the J end lost 0 bases, and 13 bases lay between the germline ends. The CDR3 protein is CASSNYRALAKNIQYF. CDR3 bases: TGTGCCAGTAGTAATTACAGGGCCCTAGCCAAAAACATTCAGTACTTC.

The sample holds a few counts of this clone. The chain combines TRBV19 with TRBJ1-6, with TRBD1 matching 7 bases. CDR1 is LNHDA, CDR2 SQIVND, per germline (reference sequence). This CDR3 spans 13 amino acids. The ends lost 7 bases at V and 9 bases at J; junction bases unmatched: 6. The CDR3, as DNA: TGTGCCAGTAAGATAACAGGGGTTTCACCCCTCCACTTT. Translating gives CASKITGVSPLHF.

V gene TRBV27 combines with J gene TRBJ1-6, with D uncertain. There are 12 residues in the CDR3. V lost 10 bases, J lost 3 bases, and 7 bases lay in between. Per the germline V gene, CDR1 is MNHEY and CDR2 is SMNVEV (reference sequence). The CDR3 protein is CATRNYNSPLHF. The CDR3 nucleotides read TGTGCCACCCGTAACTATAATTCACCCCTCCACTTT.

The chain employs TRBV30 and TRBJ2-7, with D possibly matching TRBD1 (5 bases). CDR1 is GTSNPN, CDR2 SVGIG, per germline (reference sequence). CDR3 length: 14 residues. Trimming left V 3 bases short and J 2 bases short, with 14 bases between. Written as DNA, the CDR3 is TGTGCCTGGAGCCTTGGGGCAGTAGCCTACGAGCAGTACTTC. This codes for CAWSLGAVAYEQYF.

This chain connects TRBV3-1 (or the pseudogene TRBV3-2) to TRBJ2-3; 9 nucleotides align to TRBD2. The V segment lost 0 bases and the J segment 4 bases; nucleotides outside the gene matches: 5. Germline-derived CDR1 and CDR2 are LGHDT and YNNKEL (reference sequence). This CDR3 spans 16 amino acids. The CDR3 DNA reads TGTGCCAGCAGCCAAGAGGGCGGGGGGGCCCCAGATACGCAGTATTTT. Protein product: CASSQEGGGAPDTQYF.

This sequence joins TRBV30 and TRBJ1-4; TRBD1 aligns across 8 bases. There are 12 residues in the CDR3. Germline V gene data show CDR1 as GTSNPN and CDR2 as SVGIG (reference sequence). J gave up 11 bases and V 7 bases, and 9 bases lay outside the gene matches. The CDR3 loop is CAFRQGSGKLFF. The CDR3 DNA reads as TGTGCCTTCCGACAGGGGTCGGGGAAACTGTTTTTT.

The chain uses TRBV6-2 or TRBV6-3 and TRBJ1-4; a weak D match, TRBD1 (5 bases). Trimming cost V 4 bases and J 7 bases, with 16 bases left between them. The V gene's germline CDR1 is MNHEY and CDR2 SVGEGT. CDR3 length: 15 residues. CDR3 in amino acids: CASSSVGARGEKLFF. The CDR3 coding sequence is TGTGCCAGCAGTTCCGTAGGGGCTAGAGGTGAAAAACTGTTTTTT.

V and J are TRBV9 and TRBJ2-2, with 7 bases matching TRBD2. This CDR3 comprises 16 residues. The germline V gene has CDR1 SGDLS and CDR2 YYNGEE. V shed 4 bases and J 2 bases; nucleotides not matched to a gene: 8. CDR3 nucleotides: TGTGCCAGCAGCCTTGGGGAGGGAGCCAACACCGGGGAGCTGTTTTTT. This gives the protein CASSLGEGANTGELFF.

The chain carries TRBV14 and TRBJ1-2; 8 bases fit TRBD1. The germline gives CDR1 SGHDN, CDR2 FVKESK. J lost 8 bases, V lost 2 bases, and 10 bases had no gene match. The CDR3 sequence is 15 residues long. For the CDR3, the DNA is TGTGCCAGCAGCCAAAGTCGGACAGGGCTTGTGGGCTACACCTTC. It translates to CASSQSRTGLVGYTF.

This clone was detected once. The chain uses TRBV6-2 or TRBV6-3 and TRBJ2-2; 7 nucleotides align to TRBD2. CDR1 MNHEY and CDR2 SVGEGT come from the germline V gene. Trimming at V came to 2 bases and at J to 6 bases, leaving 9 bases not matched to a gene. The CDR3 contains 16 residues. The CDR3 region is CASSYVREVRAGELFF. The CDR3 DNA reads TGTGCCAGCAGTTACGTCCGGGAGGTTCGCGCCGGGGAGCTGTTTTTT.

The chain combines TRBV7-2 with TRBJ1-2; 10 bases fit TRBD1. CDR3 length: 13 amino acids. The V segment lost 1 base and the J segment 7 bases; nucleotides outside the gene matches: 0. CDR1 and CDR2 (germline): SGHTA, FQGNSA. CDR3 region: CASSLGQGAGYTF. As DNA, the CDR3 is TGTGCCAGCAGCTTAGGACAGGGGGCTGGCTACACCTTC.

This clone was counted a few times. V is TRBV2 and J is TRBJ1-5, with D unresolved. Germline lookup yields CDR1 SNHLY and CDR2 FYNNEI. Trimming cost V 4 bases and J 1 base, with 11 bases left between them. This CDR3 region has 15 residues. The CDR3 nucleotides are TGTGCCAGCAGTGGACGCTCAGGCAGCAATCAGCCCCAGCATTTT. Amino acids: CASSGRSGSNQPQHF.

The V gene is TRBV15, the J gene TRBJ1-6; possibly TRBD1 for D (6 bases). The CDR3 totals 17 residues. V dropped 3 bases and J dropped 1 base, with 13 bases sitting between them. Germline V gives CDR1 LNHNV, CDR2 YYDKDF (reference sequence). The CDR3 DNA is TGTGCCACCAGCAGGGGAGGGGGGGCATCCTATAATTCACCCCTCCACTTT. This codes for CATSRGGGASYNSPLHF. The complete variable domain, with remaining parts taken from reference TRBV15 and TRBJ1-6, reads DAMVIQNPRYQVTQFGKPVTLSCSQTLNHNVMYWYQQKSSQAPKLLFHYYDKDFNNEADTPDNFQSRRPNTSFCFLDIRSPGLGDTAMYLCATSRGGGASYNSPLHFGNGTRLTVT.

This clone was counted a few times. In nucleotides, the CDR3 is TGTGCCTGGAGAGCAGGTTCACCCCTCCACTTT. The encoded protein is CAWRAGSPLHF. V usage is TRBV30 and J usage is TRBJ1-6; D not resolved. This CDR3 region has 11 residues. V lost 3 bases and J 9 bases, leaving 6 bases between the germline ends. CDR1 and CDR2 from the germline V gene are GTSNPN and SVGIG (reference sequence).